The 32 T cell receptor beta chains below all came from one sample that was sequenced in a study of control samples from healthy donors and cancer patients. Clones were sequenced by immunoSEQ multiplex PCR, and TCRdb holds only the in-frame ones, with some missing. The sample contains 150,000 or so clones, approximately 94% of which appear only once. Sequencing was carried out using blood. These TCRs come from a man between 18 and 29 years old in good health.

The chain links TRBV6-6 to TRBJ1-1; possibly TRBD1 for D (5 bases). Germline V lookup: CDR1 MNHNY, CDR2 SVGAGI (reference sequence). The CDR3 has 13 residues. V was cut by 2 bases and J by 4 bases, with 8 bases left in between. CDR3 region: CASSYKTATEAFF. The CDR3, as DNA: TGTGCCAGCAGTTACAAGACAGCCACTGAAGCTTTCTTT.

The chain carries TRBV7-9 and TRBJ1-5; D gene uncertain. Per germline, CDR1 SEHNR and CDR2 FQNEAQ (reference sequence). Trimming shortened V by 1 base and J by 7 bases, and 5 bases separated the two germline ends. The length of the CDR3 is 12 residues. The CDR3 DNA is TGTGCCAGCAGCTTAGGAGCACAGCCCCAGCATTTT. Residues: CASSLGAQPQHF.

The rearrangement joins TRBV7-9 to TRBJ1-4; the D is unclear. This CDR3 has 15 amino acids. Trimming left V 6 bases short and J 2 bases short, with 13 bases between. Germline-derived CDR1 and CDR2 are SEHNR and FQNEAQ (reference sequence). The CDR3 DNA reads TGTGCCAGCAGGGGATCGGGAGGCACTAATGAAAAACTGTTTTTT. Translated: CASRGSGGTNEKLFF.

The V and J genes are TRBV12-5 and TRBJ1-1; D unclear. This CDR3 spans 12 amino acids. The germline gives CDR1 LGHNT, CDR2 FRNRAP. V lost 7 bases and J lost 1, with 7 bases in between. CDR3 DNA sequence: TGTGCTAGTGCCTTCGAGAACACTGAAGCTTTCTTT. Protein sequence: CASAFENTEAFF.

In DNA, the CDR3 is TGCGCCAGCGGGCCACTCGGGACACCTCAAGAGACCCAGTACTTC. Amino acid sequence: CASGPLGTPQETQYF. The J gene is TRBJ2-5, the V gene TRBV5-1; D is perhaps TRBD1 (6 bases). Trimming shortened V by 7 bases and J by 2 bases, and 18 bases separated the two germline ends. This CDR3 has 15 amino acids. Germline-derived CDR1 and CDR2 are SGHRS and YFSETQ.

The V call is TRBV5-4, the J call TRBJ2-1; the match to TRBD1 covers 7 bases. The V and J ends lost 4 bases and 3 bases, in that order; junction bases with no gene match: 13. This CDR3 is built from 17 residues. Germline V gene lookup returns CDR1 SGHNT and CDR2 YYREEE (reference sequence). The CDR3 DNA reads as TGTGCCAGCAGCCCCGCCCCGACAGGGCCCCTCTACAATGAGCAGTTCTTC. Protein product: CASSPAPTGPLYNEQFF.

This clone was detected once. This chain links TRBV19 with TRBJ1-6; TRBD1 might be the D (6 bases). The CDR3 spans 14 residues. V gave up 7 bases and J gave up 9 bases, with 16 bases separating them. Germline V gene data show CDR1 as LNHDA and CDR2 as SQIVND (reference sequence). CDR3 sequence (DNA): TGTGCCAGTACTTGGGGGCGGGACGGTTCACCCCTCCACTTT. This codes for CASTWGRDGSPLHF.

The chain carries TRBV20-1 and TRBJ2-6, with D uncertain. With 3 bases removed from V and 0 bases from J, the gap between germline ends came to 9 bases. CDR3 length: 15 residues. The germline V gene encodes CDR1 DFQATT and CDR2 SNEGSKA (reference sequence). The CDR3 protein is CSASIGYSGANVLTF. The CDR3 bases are TGCAGTGCTAGTATTGGGTACTCTGGGGCCAACGTCCTGACTTTC.

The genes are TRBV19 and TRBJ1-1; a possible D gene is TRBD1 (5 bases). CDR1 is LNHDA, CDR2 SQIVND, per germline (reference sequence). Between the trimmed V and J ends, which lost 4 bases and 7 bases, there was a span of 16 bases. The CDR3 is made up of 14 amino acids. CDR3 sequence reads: CASSKGLQVFEAFF. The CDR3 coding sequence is TGTGCCAGTAGTAAAGGGCTACAGGTGTTTGAAGCTTTCTTT.

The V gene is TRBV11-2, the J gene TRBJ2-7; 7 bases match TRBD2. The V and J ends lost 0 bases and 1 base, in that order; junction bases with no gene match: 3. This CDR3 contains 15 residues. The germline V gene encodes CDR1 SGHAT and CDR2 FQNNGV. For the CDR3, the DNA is TGTGCCAGCAGCTTAGAGGCGGGAGTTTCCTACGAGCAGTACTTC. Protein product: CASSLEAGVSYEQYF. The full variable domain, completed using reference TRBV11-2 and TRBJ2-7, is EAGVAQSPRYKIIEKRQSVAFWCNPISGHATLYWYQQILGQGPKLLIQFQNNGVVDDSQLPKDRFSAERLKGVDSTLKIQPAKLEDSAVYLCASSLEAGVSYEQYFGPGTRLTVT.

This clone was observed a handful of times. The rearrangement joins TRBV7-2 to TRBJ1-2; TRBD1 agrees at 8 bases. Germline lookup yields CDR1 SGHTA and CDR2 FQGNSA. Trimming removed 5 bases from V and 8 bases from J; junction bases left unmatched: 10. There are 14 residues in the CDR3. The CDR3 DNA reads TGTGCCAGCAGCCCGAGGGACAGGATGGGGGGCTACACCTTC. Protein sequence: CASSPRDRMGGYTF.

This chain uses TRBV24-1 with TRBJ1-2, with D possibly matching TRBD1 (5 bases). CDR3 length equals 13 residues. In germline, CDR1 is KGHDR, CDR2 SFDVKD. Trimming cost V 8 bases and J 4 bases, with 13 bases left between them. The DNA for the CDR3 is TGTGCCACCACTGGGGGGTCGGCCTATGGCTACACCTTC. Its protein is CATTGGSAYGYTF.

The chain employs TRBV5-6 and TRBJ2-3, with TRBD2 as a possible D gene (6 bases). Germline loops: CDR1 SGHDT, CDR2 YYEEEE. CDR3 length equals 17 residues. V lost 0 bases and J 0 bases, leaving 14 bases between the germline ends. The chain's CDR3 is CASSLDLGGPSTDTQYF. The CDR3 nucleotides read TGTGCCAGCAGCTTGGATCTGGGAGGTCCTAGCACAGATACGCAGTATTTT.

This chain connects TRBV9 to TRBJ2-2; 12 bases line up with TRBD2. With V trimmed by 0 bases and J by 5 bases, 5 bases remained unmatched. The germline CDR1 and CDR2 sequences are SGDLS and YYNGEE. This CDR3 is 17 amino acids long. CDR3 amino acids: CASSVAPGTSGTGELFF. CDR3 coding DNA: TGTGCCAGCAGCGTAGCTCCCGGGACTAGCGGGACCGGGGAGCTGTTTTTT.

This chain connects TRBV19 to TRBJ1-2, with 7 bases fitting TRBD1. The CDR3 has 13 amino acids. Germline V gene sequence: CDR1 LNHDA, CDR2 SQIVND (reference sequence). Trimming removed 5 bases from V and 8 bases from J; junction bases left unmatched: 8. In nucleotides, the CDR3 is TGTGCCAGTAGTCGACAGGGAAGTAACGGCTACACCTTC. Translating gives CASSRQGSNGYTF.

DNA of the CDR3: TGTGCCAGCAGTTTTAATGGGGGCTACTACGAGCAGTACTTC. Amino acids: CASSFNGGYYEQYF. The genes are TRBV28 and TRBJ2-7, with D perhaps matching TRBD1 (6 bases). Trimming stripped 3 bases from V and 3 bases from J, with 12 bases between. The CDR3 has 14 amino acids. CDR1 and CDR2 from the germline V gene are MDHEN and SYDVKM. Full variable domain (rest looked up from reference TRBV28 and TRBJ2-7): DVKVTQSSRYLVKRTGEKVFLECVQDMDHENMFWYRQDPGLGLRLIYFSYDVKMKEKGDIPEGYSVSREKKERFSLILESASTNQTSMYLCASSFNGGYYEQYFGPGTRLTVT.

CDR3 sequence reads: CASSREGVAEAFF. CDR3 DNA sequence: TGCGCCAGCAGCCGGGAGGGAGTCGCTGAAGCTTTCTTT. This sequence joins TRBV5-1 and TRBJ1-1, with no clear D. Between the trimmed V and J ends, which lost 4 bases and 6 bases, there was a span of 13 bases. The CDR3 covers 13 residues. Germline assignment: CDR1 SGHRS and CDR2 YFSETQ.

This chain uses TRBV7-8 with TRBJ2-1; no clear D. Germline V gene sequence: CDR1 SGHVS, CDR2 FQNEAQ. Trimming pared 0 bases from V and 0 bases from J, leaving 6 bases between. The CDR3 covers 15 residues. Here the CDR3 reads CASSLAPSSYNEQFF. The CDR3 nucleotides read TGTGCCAGCAGCTTAGCCCCTAGCTCCTACAATGAGCAGTTCTTC. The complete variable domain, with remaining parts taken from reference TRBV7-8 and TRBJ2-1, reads GAGVSQSPRYKVAKRGQDVALRCDPISGHVSLFWYQQALGQGPEFLTYFQNEAQLDKSGLPSDRFFAERPEGSVSTLKIQRTQQEDSAVYLCASSLAPSSYNEQFFGPGTRLTVL.

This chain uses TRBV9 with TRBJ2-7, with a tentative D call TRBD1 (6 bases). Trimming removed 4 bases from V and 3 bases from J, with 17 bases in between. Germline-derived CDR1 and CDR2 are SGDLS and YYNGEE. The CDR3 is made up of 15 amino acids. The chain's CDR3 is CASSPQPTGFYEQYF. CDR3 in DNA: TGTGCCAGCAGCCCCCAACCGACAGGTTTCTACGAGCAGTACTTC.

The CDR3 coding sequence is TGTGCCAGCTCTAATCAGGGGGGGTACGAGCAGTACTTC. This sequence encodes CASSNQGGYEQYF. The chain employs TRBV19 and TRBJ2-7, with D possibly being TRBD1 or TRBD2 (7 bases each). Trimming removed 9 bases from V and 4 bases from J, with 16 bases in between. In germline, CDR1 is LNHDA, CDR2 SQIVND (reference sequence). The CDR3 extends over 13 amino acids.

This CDR3 is CASSIPGSHAYEQYF. In DNA form, the CDR3 reads TGTGCCAGTAGTATCCCCGGGAGTCATGCCTACGAGCAGTACTTC. The V and J genes are TRBV19 and TRBJ2-7; maybe TRBD2 (6 bases). From germline, CDR1 is LNHDA and CDR2 SQIVND (reference sequence). This CDR3 comprises 15 residues. V dropped 3 bases and J dropped 2 bases, with 14 bases sitting between them.

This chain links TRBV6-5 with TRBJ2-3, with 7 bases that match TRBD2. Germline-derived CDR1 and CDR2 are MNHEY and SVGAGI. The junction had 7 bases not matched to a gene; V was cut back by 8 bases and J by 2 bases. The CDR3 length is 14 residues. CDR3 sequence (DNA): TGTGCCAGCCCCTCAGCGGGGCCCACAGATACGCAGTATTTT. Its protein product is CASPSAGPTDTQYF.

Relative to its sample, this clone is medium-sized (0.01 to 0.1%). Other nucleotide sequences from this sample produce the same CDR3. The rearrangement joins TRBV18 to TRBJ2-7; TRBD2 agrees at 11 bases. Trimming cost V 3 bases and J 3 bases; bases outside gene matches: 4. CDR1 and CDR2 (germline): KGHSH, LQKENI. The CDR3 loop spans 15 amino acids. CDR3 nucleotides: TGTGCCAGCTCACCGGCCGGGACTAGCGGCTACGAGCAGTACTTC. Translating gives CASSPAGTSGYEQYF.

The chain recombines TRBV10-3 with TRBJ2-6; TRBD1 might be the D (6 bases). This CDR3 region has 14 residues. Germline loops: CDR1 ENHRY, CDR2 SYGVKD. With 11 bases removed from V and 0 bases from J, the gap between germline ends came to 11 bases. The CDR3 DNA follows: TGTGCCGCAAGACAGGTCTCTGGGGCCAACGTCCTGACTTTC. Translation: CAARQVSGANVLTF.

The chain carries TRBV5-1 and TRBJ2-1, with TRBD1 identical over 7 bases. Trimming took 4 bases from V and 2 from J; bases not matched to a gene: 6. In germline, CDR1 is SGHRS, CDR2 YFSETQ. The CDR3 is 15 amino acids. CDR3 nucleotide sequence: TGCGCCAGCAGCCGAACAGGGGATCCCTACAATGAGCAGTTCTTC. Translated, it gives CASSRTGDPYNEQFF.

The CDR3 reads CASTLDRDRGQPQHF. The CDR3 region has the DNA TGTGCCAGCACCCTCGACCGGGACAGGGGACAGCCCCAGCATTTT. The chain combines TRBV2 with TRBJ1-5; TRBD1 agrees at 10 bases. J gave up 7 bases and V 7 bases, and 10 bases lay outside the gene matches. CDR1 is SNHLY, CDR2 FYNNEI, per germline. CDR3 size: 15 residues.

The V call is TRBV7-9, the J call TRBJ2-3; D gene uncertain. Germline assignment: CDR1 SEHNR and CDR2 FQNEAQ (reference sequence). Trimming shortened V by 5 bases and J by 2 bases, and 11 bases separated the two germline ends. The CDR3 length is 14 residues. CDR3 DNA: TGTGCCAGCAGCCCACCTGTTATCACAGATACGCAGTATTTT. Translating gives CASSPPVITDTQYF. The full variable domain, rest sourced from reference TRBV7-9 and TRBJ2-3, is DTGVSQNPRHKITKRGQNVTFRCDPISEHNRLYWYRQTLGQGPEFLTYFQNEAQLEKSRLLSDRFSAERPKGSFSTLEIQRTEQGDSAMYLCASSPPVITDTQYFGPGTRLTVL.

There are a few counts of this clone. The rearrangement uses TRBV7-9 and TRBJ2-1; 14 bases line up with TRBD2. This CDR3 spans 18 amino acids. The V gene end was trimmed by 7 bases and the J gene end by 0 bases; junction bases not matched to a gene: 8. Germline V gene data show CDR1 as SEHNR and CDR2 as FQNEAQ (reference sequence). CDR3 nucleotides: TGTGCCAGCACCCTGACTAGCGGGAGGGAAAGCTCCTACAATGAGCAGTTCTTC. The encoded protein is CASTLTSGRESSYNEQFF.

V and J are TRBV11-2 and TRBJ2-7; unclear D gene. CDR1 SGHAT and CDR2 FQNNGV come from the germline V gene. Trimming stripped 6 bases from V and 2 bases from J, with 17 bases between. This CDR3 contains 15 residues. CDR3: CASRLIRTATYEQYF. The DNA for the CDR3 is TGTGCCAGCAGGCTGATAAGGACGGCTACCTACGAGCAGTACTTC.

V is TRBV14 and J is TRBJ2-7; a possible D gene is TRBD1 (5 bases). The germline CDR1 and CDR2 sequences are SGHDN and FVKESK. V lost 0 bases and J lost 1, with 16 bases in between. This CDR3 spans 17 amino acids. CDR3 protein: CASSQEGSQDYSYEQYF. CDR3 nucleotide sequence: TGTGCCAGCAGCCAAGAAGGGTCACAGGATTATTCCTACGAGCAGTACTTC.

CDR3 sequence: CASSLNRGEGTF. The CDR3 nucleotides are TGTGCCAGCAGCCTAAACAGGGGGGAGGGCACCTTC. This chain links TRBV4-2 with TRBJ1-2; 8 bases are shared with TRBD1. Germline V gene lookup returns CDR1 LGHNA and CDR2 YNFKEQ. The CDR3 spans 12 residues. V was pared by 4 bases and J by 13 bases, with 8 bases of the junction left unmatched.

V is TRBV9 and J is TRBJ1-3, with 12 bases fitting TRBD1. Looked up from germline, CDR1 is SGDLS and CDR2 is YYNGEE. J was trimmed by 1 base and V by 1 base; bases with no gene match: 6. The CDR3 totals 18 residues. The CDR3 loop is CASSVTGTGGSSGNTIYF. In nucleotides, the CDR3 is TGTGCCAGCAGCGTAACCGGGACAGGGGGCTCATCTGGAAACACCATATATTTT. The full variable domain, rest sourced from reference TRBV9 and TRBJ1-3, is DSGVTQTPKHLITATGQRVTLRCSPRSGDLSVYWYQQSLDQGLQFLIQYYNGEERAKGNILERFSAQQFPDLHSELNLSSLELGDSALYFCASSVTGTGGSSGNTIYFGEGSWLTVV.